This T cell receptor beta chain came from a study of T-cell reconstitution after alpha-beta-depleted transplantation in children. Regarding the study as a whole: Fresh T-cell production supplied most of the T-cell counts and diversity seen one year after transplant. At around two months after transplant, the alpha-beta T cells were reportedly derived from several hundred expanded clones that came from non-depleted graft cells. TCRbeta diversity was high at day 60 in some patients (a result of surviving recipient T cells and thymic progenitors).

TCRbeta library preparation incorporated unique molecular identifiers. TCRdb processed the PCR reads anew with MiXCR; each CDR3 protein has one entry. The sample includes 500,000 to 650,000 distinct CDR3 sequences, 13% of them seen just once. At least ten counts were recorded for this clonotype. The antigen is undetermined. V lost 1 base, J lost 8 bases, and 15 bases lay in between. The CDR3 runs 15 residues. The rearrangement uses TRBV12-3 or TRBV12-4 and TRBJ2-4, with D perhaps TRBD2 (6 bases). The source was PBMCs, mostly from graft donor cells, collected 360 days after TCRalphabeta/CD19-depleted stem cell transplant. This sequence was found in a male patient between 10 and 17 years old who had a stem cell transplant for acute myeloid leukemia, so the T cells may come from the graft donor. Here the CDR3 reads CASSLGGGVADIQYF. CDR3 bases: TGTGCCAGCAGTTTAGGGGGAGGAGTCGCAGACATTCAGTACTTC.